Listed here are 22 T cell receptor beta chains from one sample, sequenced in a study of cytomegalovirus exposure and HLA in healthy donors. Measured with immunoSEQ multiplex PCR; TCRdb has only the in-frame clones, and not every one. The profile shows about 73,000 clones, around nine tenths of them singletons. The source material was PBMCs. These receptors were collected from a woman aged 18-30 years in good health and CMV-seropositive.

Written as DNA, the CDR3 is TGTGCCAGCAGCCCCGACACCCCGTATGGCTACACCTTC. Translated, it gives CASSPDTPYGYTF. The chain recombines TRBV7-9 with TRBJ1-2, with unresolved D. Per the germline V gene, CDR1 is SEHNR and CDR2 is FQNEAQ (reference sequence). The CDR3 totals 13 residues. V dropped 5 bases and J dropped 5 bases, with 12 bases sitting between them.

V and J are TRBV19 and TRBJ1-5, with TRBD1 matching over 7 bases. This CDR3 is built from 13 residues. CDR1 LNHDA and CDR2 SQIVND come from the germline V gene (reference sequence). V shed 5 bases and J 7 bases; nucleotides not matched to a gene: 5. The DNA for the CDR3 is TGTGCCAGTAGTCCGGGACAGCGGCAGCCCCAGCATTTT. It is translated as CASSPGQRQPQHF.

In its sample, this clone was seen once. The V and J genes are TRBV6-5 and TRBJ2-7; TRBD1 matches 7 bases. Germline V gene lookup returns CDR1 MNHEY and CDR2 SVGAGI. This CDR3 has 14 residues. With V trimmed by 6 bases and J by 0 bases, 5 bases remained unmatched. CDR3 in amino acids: CASSTTGVSYEQYF. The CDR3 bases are TGTGCCAGCAGCACAACAGGGGTCTCCTACGAGCAGTACTTC.

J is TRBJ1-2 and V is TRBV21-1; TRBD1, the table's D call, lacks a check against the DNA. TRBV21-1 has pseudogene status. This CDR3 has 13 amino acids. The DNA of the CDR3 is TGTGCCAGCAGCAGACAGGGGAGGTATGGCTACACCTTC. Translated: CASSRQGRYGYTF.

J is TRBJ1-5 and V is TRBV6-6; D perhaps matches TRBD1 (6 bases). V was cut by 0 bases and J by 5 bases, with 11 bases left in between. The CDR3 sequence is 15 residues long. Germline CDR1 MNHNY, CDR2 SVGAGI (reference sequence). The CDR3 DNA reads TGTGCCAGCAGTTACTCGGGGGGGGCCGATCAGCCCCAGCATTTT. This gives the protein CASSYSGGADQPQHF.

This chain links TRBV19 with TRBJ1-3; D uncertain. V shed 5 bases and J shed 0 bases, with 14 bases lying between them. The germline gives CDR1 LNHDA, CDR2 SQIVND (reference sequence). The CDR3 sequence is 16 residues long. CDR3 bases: TGTGCCAGTAGTCCATCCTCAACGAGCTCTGGAAACACCATATATTTT. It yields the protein CASSPSSTSSGNTIYF.

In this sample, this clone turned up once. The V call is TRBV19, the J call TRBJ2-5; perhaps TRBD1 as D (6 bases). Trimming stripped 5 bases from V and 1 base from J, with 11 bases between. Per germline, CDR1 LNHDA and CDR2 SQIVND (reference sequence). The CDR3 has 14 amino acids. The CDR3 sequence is CASSSQGGQETQYF. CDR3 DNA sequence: TGTGCCAGTAGTTCACAGGGTGGCCAAGAGACCCAGTACTTC. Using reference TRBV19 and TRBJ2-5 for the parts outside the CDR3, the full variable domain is DGGITQSPKYLFRKEGQNVTLSCEQNLNHDAMYWYRQDPGQGLRLIYYSQIVNDFQKGDIAEGYSVSREKKESFPLTVTSAQKNPTAFYLCASSSQGGQETQYFGPGTRLLVL.

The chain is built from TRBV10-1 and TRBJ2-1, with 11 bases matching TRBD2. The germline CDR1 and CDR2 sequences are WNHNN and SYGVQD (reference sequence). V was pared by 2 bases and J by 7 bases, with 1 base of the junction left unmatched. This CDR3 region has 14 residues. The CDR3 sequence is CASSETSGRNEQFF. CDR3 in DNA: TGCGCCAGCAGTGAGACTAGCGGGAGAAATGAGCAGTTCTTC.

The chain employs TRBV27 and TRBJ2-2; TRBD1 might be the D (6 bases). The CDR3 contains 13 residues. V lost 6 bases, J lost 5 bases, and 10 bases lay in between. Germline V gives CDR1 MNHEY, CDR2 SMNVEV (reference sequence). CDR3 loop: CASRHRATGELFF. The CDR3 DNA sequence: TGTGCCAGCAGACACAGGGCTACCGGGGAGCTGTTTTTT.

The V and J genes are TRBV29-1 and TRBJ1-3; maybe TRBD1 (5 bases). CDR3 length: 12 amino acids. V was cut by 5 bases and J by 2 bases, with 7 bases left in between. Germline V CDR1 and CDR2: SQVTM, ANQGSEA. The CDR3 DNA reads TGCAGCGTTCCAGGGCCTGGAAACACCATATATTTT. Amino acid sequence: CSVPGPGNTIYF.

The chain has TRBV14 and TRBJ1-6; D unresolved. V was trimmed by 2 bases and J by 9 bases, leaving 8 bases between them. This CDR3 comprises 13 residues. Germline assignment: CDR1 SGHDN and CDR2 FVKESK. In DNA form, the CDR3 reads TGTGCCAGCAGCCAACTGAGTAGTTCACCCCTCCACTTT. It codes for CASSQLSSSPLHF.

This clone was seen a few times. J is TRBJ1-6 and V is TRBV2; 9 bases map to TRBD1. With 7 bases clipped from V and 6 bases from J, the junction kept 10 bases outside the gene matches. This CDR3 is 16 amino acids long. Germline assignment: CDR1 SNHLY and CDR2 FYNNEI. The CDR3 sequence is CASTTPGQGSNSPLHF. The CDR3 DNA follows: TGTGCCAGCACCACTCCGGGACAGGGCAGTAATTCACCCCTCCACTTT.

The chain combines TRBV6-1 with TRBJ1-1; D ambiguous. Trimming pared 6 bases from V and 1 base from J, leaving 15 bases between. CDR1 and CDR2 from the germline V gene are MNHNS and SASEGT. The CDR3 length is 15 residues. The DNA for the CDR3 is TGTGCCAGCAGACCGGGTCTAAAAACGAACACTGAAGCTTTCTTT. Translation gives CASRPGLKTNTEAFF.

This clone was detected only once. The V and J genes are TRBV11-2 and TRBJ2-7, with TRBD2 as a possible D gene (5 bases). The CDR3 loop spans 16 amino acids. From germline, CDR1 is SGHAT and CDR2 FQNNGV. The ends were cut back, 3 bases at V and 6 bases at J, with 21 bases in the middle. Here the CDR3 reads CASSFEASRDYLEQYF. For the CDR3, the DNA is TGTGCCAGCAGCTTCGAAGCCAGCCGGGATTATCTCGAGCAGTACTTC. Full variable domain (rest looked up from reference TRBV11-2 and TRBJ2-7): EAGVAQSPRYKIIEKRQSVAFWCNPISGHATLYWYQQILGQGPKLLIQFQNNGVVDDSQLPKDRFSAERLKGVDSTLKIQPAKLEDSAVYLCASSFEASRDYLEQYFGPGTRLTVT.

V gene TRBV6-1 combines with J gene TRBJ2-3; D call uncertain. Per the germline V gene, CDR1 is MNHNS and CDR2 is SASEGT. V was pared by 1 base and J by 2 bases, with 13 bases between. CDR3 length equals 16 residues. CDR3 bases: TGTGCCAGCAGTGAAGGGCAACGTGTCCACACAGATACGCAGTATTTT. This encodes CASSEGQRVHTDTQYF.

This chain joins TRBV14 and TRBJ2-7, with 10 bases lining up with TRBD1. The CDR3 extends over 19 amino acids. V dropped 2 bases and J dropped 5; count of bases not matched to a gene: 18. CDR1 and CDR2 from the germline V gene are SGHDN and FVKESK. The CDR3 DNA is TGTGCCAGCAGCCAAAAACCTGAAACGTGGGACAGGGGTATCGACGAGCAGTACTTC. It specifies CASSQKPETWDRGIDEQYF.

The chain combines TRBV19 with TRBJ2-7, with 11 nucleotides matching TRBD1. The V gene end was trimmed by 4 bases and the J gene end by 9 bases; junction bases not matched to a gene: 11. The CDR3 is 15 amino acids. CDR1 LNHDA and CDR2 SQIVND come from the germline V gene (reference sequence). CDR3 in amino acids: CASSKTGQGDSVQYF. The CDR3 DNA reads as TGTGCCAGTAGTAAGACGGGACAGGGGGATTCCGTGCAGTACTTC.

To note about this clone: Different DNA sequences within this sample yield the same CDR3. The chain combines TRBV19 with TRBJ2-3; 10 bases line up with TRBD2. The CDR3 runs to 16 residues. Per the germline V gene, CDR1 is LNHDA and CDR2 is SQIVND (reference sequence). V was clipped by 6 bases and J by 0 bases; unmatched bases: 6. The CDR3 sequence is CASSRGLAYSTDTQYF. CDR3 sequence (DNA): TGTGCCAGTAGCCGGGGACTAGCGTACAGCACAGATACGCAGTATTTT.

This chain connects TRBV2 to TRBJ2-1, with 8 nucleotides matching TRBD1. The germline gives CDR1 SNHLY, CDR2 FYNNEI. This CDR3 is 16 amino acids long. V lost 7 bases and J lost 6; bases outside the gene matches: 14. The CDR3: CASNMGVTGGFNEQFF. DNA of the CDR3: TGTGCCAGCAACATGGGCGTTACAGGGGGTTTCAATGAGCAGTTCTTC.

CDR3 in amino acids: CSATGGLAGGLGKNIQYF. CDR3 DNA: TGCAGCGCCACCGGGGGGCTAGCGGGAGGACTAGGCAAAAACATTCAGTACTTC. The chain carries TRBV29-1 and TRBJ2-4, with TRBD2 matching 11 bases. The CDR3 covers 18 residues. V shed 7 bases, J shed 3 bases, and the junction held 17 bases outside the gene matches. CDR1 is SQVTM, CDR2 ANQGSEA, per germline.

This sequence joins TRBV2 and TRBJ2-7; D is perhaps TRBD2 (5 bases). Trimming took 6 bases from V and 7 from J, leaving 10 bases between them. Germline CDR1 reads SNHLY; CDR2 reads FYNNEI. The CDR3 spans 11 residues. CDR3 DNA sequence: TGTGCCAGCAGGGACCCGGGGGAGCAGTACTTC. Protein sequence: CASRDPGEQYF. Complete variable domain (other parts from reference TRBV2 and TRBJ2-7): EPEVTQTPSHQVTQMGQEVILRCVPISNHLYFYWYRQILGQKVEFLVSFYNNEISEKSEIFDDQFSVERPDGSNFTLKIRSTKLEDSAMYFCASRDPGEQYFGPGTRLTVT.

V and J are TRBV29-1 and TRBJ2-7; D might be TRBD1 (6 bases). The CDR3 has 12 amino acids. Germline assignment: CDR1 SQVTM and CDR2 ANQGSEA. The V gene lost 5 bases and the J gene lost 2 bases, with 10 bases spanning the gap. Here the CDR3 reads CSVTTGTYEQYF. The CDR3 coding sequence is TGCAGCGTTACTACAGGGACCTACGAGCAGTACTTC.